One and the same sample provided the 32 T cell receptor beta chains below, sequenced in a study of blood T cell repertoires in COVID-19. Generated by immunoSEQ multiplex PCR, the TCRdb table keeps only in-frame clones and is missing some. The table includes approximately 30,000 clones, roughly 91% detected once. The sequenced sample consisted of peripheral blood. These TCRs come from a human donor with active COVID-19. The donor label of this sample is uncertain.

The chain has TRBV14 and TRBJ2-7, with D hard to call. V was shortened by 1 base and J by 0 bases, with 4 bases between the two germline ends. The germline V gene encodes CDR1 SGHDN and CDR2 FVKESK. This CDR3 is built from 13 residues. The CDR3 region is CASSQVSSYEQYF. In DNA, the CDR3 is TGTGCCAGCAGCCAAGTTAGCTCCTACGAGCAGTACTTC.

This clone has just one count. This chain uses TRBV28 with TRBJ2-2, with TRBD1 matching 12 bases. Trimming at V came to 2 bases and at J to 6 bases, leaving 4 bases not matched to a gene. CDR1 MDHEN and CDR2 SYDVKM come from the germline V gene. The CDR3 has 16 residues. The chain's CDR3 is CASSLTGTGGSGELFF. Written as DNA, the CDR3 is TGTGCCAGCAGTTTAACCGGGACAGGGGGCTCCGGGGAGCTGTTTTTT.

This chain joins TRBV24-1 and TRBJ2-3; TRBD2 aligns across 12 bases. The CDR3 has 17 residues. CDR1 and CDR2 (germline): KGHDR, SFDVKD. Trimming cost V 6 bases and J 0 bases; bases outside gene matches: 6. Here the CDR3 DNA reads TGTGCCACCAGTCTGGGGACTAGCGGGCCTAGCACAGATACGCAGTATTTT. This sequence encodes CATSLGTSGPSTDTQYF.

V usage is TRBV7-9 and J usage is TRBJ1-2; D perhaps matches TRBD1 (5 bases). Germline V gene sequence: CDR1 SEHNR, CDR2 FQNEAQ (reference sequence). The CDR3 has 18 residues. V was pared by 5 bases and J by 7 bases, with 29 bases between. The CDR3 sequence is CASSRTPQNVGGSGGYTF. In nucleotides, the CDR3 is TGTGCCAGCAGCCGAACGCCTCAGAACGTTGGGGGGAGTGGTGGCTACACCTTC.

The rearrangement uses TRBV7-8 and TRBJ2-7; D may be TRBD1 (6 bases). Germline CDR1 and CDR2: SGHVS and FQNEAQ. The CDR3 is 13 residues long. V was clipped by 3 bases and J by 1 base, with 7 bases between them. As DNA, the CDR3 is TGTGCCAGCAGCTTCACAGGGTCCTACGAGCAGTACTTC. Translation: CASSFTGSYEQYF.

This chain uses TRBV7-2 with TRBJ2-7, with TRBD2 matching 11 bases. With 5 bases clipped from V and 4 bases from J, the junction kept 4 bases outside the gene matches. In germline, CDR1 is SGHTA, CDR2 FQGNSA. There are 14 residues in the CDR3. CDR3 in DNA: TGTGCCAGCAGCAGTAGCGGGGGGGCGTACGAGCAGTACTTC. Its protein product is CASSSSGGAYEQYF. The full variable domain, completed using reference TRBV7-2 and TRBJ2-7, is GAGVSQSPSNKVTEKGKDVELRCDPISGHTALYWYRQSLGQGLEFLIYFQGNSAPDKSGLPSDRFSAERTGGSVSTLTIQRTQQEDSAVYLCASSSSGGAYEQYFGPGTRLTVT.

As regards this clone: One end of the junction fails to match germline, which may point to a read error. The rearrangement uses TRBV14 and TRBJ1-1; TRBD1 agrees at 7 bases. The CDR3 sequence is 14 residues long. Germline lookup yields CDR1 SGHDN and CDR2 FVKESK. The CDR3 bases are TGTGCCAGCAGCCAAGTAGGGCAGGGGGACACTTCTTTTTTT. Translation gives CASSQVGQGDTSFF.

The V call is TRBV10-3, the J call TRBJ1-5; 8 nucleotides match TRBD1. This CDR3 has 14 residues. V dropped 6 bases and J dropped 5; count of bases not matched to a gene: 6. Germline V lookup: CDR1 ENHRY, CDR2 SYGVKD. The CDR3 DNA reads TGTGCCATCAGAGAATCAGGGGGCCATCAGCCCCAGCATTTT. Protein product: CAIRESGGHQPQHF.

For the CDR3, the DNA is TGCGCCAGCAGCTTGGGACAGGGAGATGAAAAACTGTTTTTT. Translated, it gives CASSLGQGDEKLFF. This chain joins TRBV5-1 and TRBJ1-4; 7 bases are a match to TRBD1. This CDR3 contains 14 residues. Germline V CDR1 and CDR2: SGHRS, YFSETQ. The J segment lost 6 bases and the V segment lost 0 bases, leaving 2 bases of the junction unmatched.

The chain couples TRBV28 to TRBJ2-7, with 8 bases identical to TRBD1. The germline gives CDR1 MDHEN, CDR2 SYDVKM. V shed 4 bases, J shed 4 bases, and the junction held 12 bases outside the gene matches. CDR3 length: 16 residues. The DNA of the CDR3 is TGTGCCAGCAGTTATCGCCCCGCGGACAGGGATTACGAGCAGTACTTC. Its translation is CASSYRPADRDYEQYF.

This chain uses TRBV5-6 with TRBJ2-5, with unresolved D. Trimming removed 0 bases from V and 2 bases from J, with 11 bases in between. This CDR3 region has 15 residues. Germline values: CDR1 SGHDT, CDR2 YYEEEE. The CDR3 sequence is CASSLAVEWQETQYF. For the CDR3, the DNA is TGTGCCAGCAGCTTGGCCGTGGAGTGGCAAGAGACCCAGTACTTC.

The rearrangement uses TRBV4-2 and TRBJ2-2; 8 bases match TRBD1. CDR1 is LGHNA and CDR2 is YNFKEQ in the germline V gene. The ends lost 3 bases at V and 1 base at J; junction bases unmatched: 4. There are 16 residues in the CDR3. CDR3 nucleotides: TGTGCCAGCAGCCAGGAAGACAGGGGGAACACCGGGGAGCTGTTTTTT. Encoded protein: CASSQEDRGNTGELFF.

This chain joins TRBV5-6 and TRBJ2-1; 7 nucleotides agree with TRBD2. The CDR3 is 16 residues long. Trimming at V came to 0 bases and at J to 4 bases, leaving 7 bases not matched to a gene. Per the germline V gene, CDR1 is SGHDT and CDR2 is YYEEEE. CDR3 sequence (DNA): TGTGCCAGCAGCTTGGGTCGAGCGGGGCTATACAATGAGCAGTTCTTC. Translating gives CASSLGRAGLYNEQFF.

The rearrangement links TRBV6-5 to TRBJ1-2, with a tentative D call TRBD1 (5 bases). The CDR3 has 14 residues. Trimming removed 6 bases from V and 8 bases from J, with 19 bases in between. Germline values: CDR1 MNHEY, CDR2 SVGAGI. The CDR3: CASSNRGGSYGYTF. CDR3 bases: TGTGCCAGCAGCAACCGCGGGGGGAGCTACGGCTACACCTTC.

The chain combines TRBV6-2 or TRBV6-3 with TRBJ1-5; possibly TRBD1 for D (6 bases). The length of the CDR3 is 13 residues. Germline values: CDR1 MNHEY, CDR2 SVGEGT. Trimming stripped 4 bases from V and 7 bases from J, with 11 bases between. Here the CDR3 DNA reads TGTGCCAGCAGTTCACAGGGTCGGCAGCCCCAGCATTTT. Translation: CASSSQGRQPQHF.

The chain combines TRBV27 with TRBJ1-1; D is unresolved. Trimming removed 8 bases from V and 1 base from J, with 11 bases in between. CDR3 length equals 13 residues. Looked up from germline, CDR1 is MNHEY and CDR2 is SMNVEV (reference sequence). The CDR3 DNA sequence: TGTGCCAGCGGCCTTCGGGAGAACACTGAAGCTTTCTTT. Protein: CASGLRENTEAFF.

This chain's CDR3 is CASSYLNRAHGYTF. The DNA for the CDR3 is TGTGCCAGCAGTTACTTAAACAGGGCCCATGGCTACACCTTC. The chain has TRBV6-5 and TRBJ1-2; TRBD1 is a possible D gene (6 bases). Germline V gene lookup returns CDR1 MNHEY and CDR2 SVGAGI. The ends were cut back, 1 base at V and 6 bases at J, with 12 bases in the middle. CDR3 length: 14 residues.

The chain joins TRBV13 to TRBJ2-2; D is unclear. The CDR3 totals 12 residues. CDR1 is PRHDT, CDR2 FYEKMQ, per germline (reference sequence). Trimming removed 3 bases from V and 6 bases from J, with 5 bases in between. The CDR3 is CASSFVPGELFF. CDR3 nucleotide sequence: TGTGCCAGCAGCTTCGTCCCCGGGGAGCTGTTTTTT. The full variable domain, with the rest looked up from reference TRBV13 and TRBJ2-2, is AAGVIQSPRHLIKEKRETATLKCYPIPRHDTVYWYQQGPGQDPQFLISFYEKMQSDKGSIPDRFSAQQFSDYHSELNMSSLELGDSALYFCASSFVPGELFFGEGSRLTVL.

This clone was seen a single time. The chain links TRBV6-2 or TRBV6-3 to TRBJ2-7; possibly TRBD2 for D (6 bases). V gave up 0 bases and J gave up 0 bases, with 18 bases separating them. Germline assignment: CDR1 MNHEY and CDR2 SVGEGT. CDR3 size: 18 residues. CDR3 region: CASSYSSARGLPSYEQYF. The CDR3 DNA follows: TGTGCCAGCAGTTACTCGTCCGCAAGGGGACTCCCCTCCTACGAGCAGTACTTC.

V usage is TRBV30 and J usage is TRBJ1-2, with D possibly being TRBD1 (5 bases). Trimming stripped 3 bases from V and 8 bases from J, with 13 bases between. Germline-derived CDR1 and CDR2 are GTSNPN and SVGIG (reference sequence). The CDR3 is made up of 12 amino acids. CDR3 residues: CAWSSGVGGYTF. CDR3 nucleotides: TGTGCCTGGAGCTCGGGGGTAGGAGGCTACACCTTC. Based on the CDR3 plus reference TRBV30 and TRBJ1-2, the full variable domain is SQTIHQWPATLVQPVGSPLSLECTVEGTSNPNLYWYRQAAGRGLQLLFYSVGIGQISSEVPQNLSASRPQDRQFILSSKKLLLSDSGFYLCAWSSGVGGYTFGSGTRLTVV.

The CDR3 protein is CASSKGQGASEQYF. The CDR3 nucleotides are TGTGCCAGCAGCAAAGGACAGGGGGCAAGTGAGCAGTACTTC. The V call is TRBV9, the J call TRBJ2-7; 11 bases are a match to TRBD1. The CDR3 runs 14 residues. V trimming: 4 bases; J trimming: 7 bases; junction bases outside the gene matches: 7. CDR1 SGDLS and CDR2 YYNGEE come from the germline V gene. The variable domain in full, completed from reference TRBV9 and TRBJ2-7, reads DSGVTQTPKHLITATGQRVTLRCSPRSGDLSVYWYQQSLDQGLQFLIQYYNGEERAKGNILERFSAQQFPDLHSELNLSSLELGDSALYFCASSKGQGASEQYFGPGTRLTVT.

V gene TRBV7-3 combines with J gene TRBJ2-7; maybe TRBD2 (6 bases). V was cut by 4 bases and J by 6 bases, with 10 bases left in between. CDR3 size: 12 residues. CDR1 is SGHTA and CDR2 is FQGTGA in the germline V gene. The CDR3 bases are TGTGCCAGCAGCTCGCTCGGGGGCGAGCAGTACTTC. Amino acid sequence: CASSSLGGEQYF.

In this sample, this clone turned up once. This chain's CDR3 is CASTPEALSEAFF. DNA of the CDR3: TGTGCCAGCACCCCCGAAGCATTATCCGAAGCTTTCTTT. The chain couples TRBV28 to TRBJ1-1, with no clear D. This CDR3 has 13 amino acids. CDR1 is MDHEN, CDR2 SYDVKM, per germline. V lost 7 bases to trimming and J lost 8 bases, with 17 bases between them.

The chain is built from TRBV28 and TRBJ1-1; 8 bases match TRBD1. Losses at the gene ends were 5 bases for V and 3 bases for J; bases not matched to a gene: 5. CDR3 length: 14 residues. Germline CDR1 reads MDHEN; CDR2 reads SYDVKM. The CDR3 protein is CASSAGGEDTEAFF. The DNA for the CDR3 is TGTGCCAGCAGTGCAGGGGGCGAGGACACTGAAGCTTTCTTT.

The chain joins TRBV9 to TRBJ2-1; 10 bases are a match to TRBD2. The CDR3 is 18 amino acids. With V trimmed by 0 bases and J by 3 bases, 9 bases remained unmatched. Germline assignment: CDR1 SGDLS and CDR2 YYNGEE. CDR3 in DNA: TGTGCCAGCAGCGTAGCAGCTAGCGGGGGCCTTCTCTACAATGAGCAGTTCTTC. This encodes CASSVAASGGLLYNEQFF.

The chain recombines TRBV7-3 with TRBJ1-5; D not resolved. This CDR3 is 13 amino acids long. V was trimmed by 4 bases and J by 6 bases, leaving 10 bases between them. Germline CDR1 is SGHTA and CDR2 is FQGTGA. CDR3 amino acids: CASSSHTSQPQHF. CDR3 bases: TGTGCCAGCAGCTCCCATACAAGTCAGCCCCAGCATTTT.

The rearrangement uses TRBV6-6 and TRBJ2-1; TRBD2 matches at 7 bases. V lost 8 bases and J lost 4; bases outside the gene matches: 2. This CDR3 spans 12 amino acids. In germline, CDR1 is MNHNY, CDR2 SVGAGI (reference sequence). The CDR3 DNA follows: TGTGCCAGCGGACTAGTATACAATGAGCAGTTCTTC. Amino acid sequence: CASGLVYNEQFF.

The rearrangement joins TRBV5-6 to TRBJ2-3; TRBD1 is a possible D gene (5 bases). Trimming shortened V by 4 bases and J by 5 bases, and 14 bases separated the two germline ends. Germline CDR1 reads SGHDT; CDR2 reads YYEEEE. The length of the CDR3 is 14 residues. The CDR3 here is CASSQRGVLDTQYF. The CDR3 DNA reads TGTGCCAGCAGCCAAAGGGGTGTGTTAGATACGCAGTATTTT.

The chain is built from TRBV5-6 and TRBJ2-1; TRBD1 is a possible D gene (6 bases). Looked up from germline, CDR1 is SGHDT and CDR2 is YYEEEE. This CDR3 contains 16 residues. V was cut by 0 bases and J by 4 bases, with 14 bases left in between. The CDR3 DNA reads TGTGCCAGCAGCTTGGCCGCAGGGGTCCTTTACAATGAGCAGTTCTTC. Translating it yields CASSLAAGVLYNEQFF.

The rearrangement joins TRBV5-5 to TRBJ2-7; perhaps TRBD1 as D (6 bases). Germline assignment: CDR1 SGHKS and CDR2 YYEKEE (reference sequence). The CDR3 is 12 amino acids. The ends were cut back, 3 bases at V and 5 bases at J, with 9 bases in the middle. CDR3 loop: CASSYRDHEQYF. The CDR3 DNA is TGTGCCAGCAGCTACAGGGACCACGAGCAGTACTTC.

This rearrangement joins TRBV6-2 or TRBV6-3 to TRBJ2-7; 9 bases are a match to TRBD2. Germline assignment: CDR1 MNHEY and CDR2 SVGEGT. The CDR3 loop spans 13 amino acids. Trimming at V came to 3 bases and at J to 10 bases, leaving 7 bases not matched to a gene. This CDR3 is CASSYWREGAQYF. The DNA of the CDR3 is TGTGCCAGCAGTTATTGGCGGGAGGGGGCCCAGTACTTC.

V usage is TRBV19 and J usage is TRBJ2-7, with TRBD2 matching over 9 bases. Germline V CDR1 and CDR2: LNHDA, SQIVND (reference sequence). The ends lost 5 bases at V and 2 bases at J; junction bases unmatched: 16. The CDR3 extends over 18 amino acids. CDR3 coding DNA: TGTGCCAGTAGTCCCCGGGGAATAGCCGGGACTAGCACCTACGAGCAGTACTTC. Amino acids: CASSPRGIAGTSTYEQYF.